Sequencing of this T cell receptor beta chain was carried out in a study of shared clonotypes between healthy human individuals. Study context: Each donor's CD8 memory used one plate, CD8 naive two, each CD4 subset three.

Some clones are missing from TCRdb's copy, which holds only in-frame ones; the method was immunoSEQ multiplex PCR. The table lists about 1.1 million clones, about four fifths of them singletons. The study's findings and limits: Non-shared clonotypes displayed generation probabilities falling below those of clonotypes present in all four donors.

The CDR3 spans 14 residues. CDR1 and CDR2 (germline): SGDLS, YYNGEE. Trimming cost V 5 bases and J 4 bases; bases outside gene matches: 8. This clone appeared a few times. Antigen: not known. The sequencing sample was made of memory CD4+ T cells from PBMCs. Documented subset: CD45RA-negative fraction. The gene calls are TRBV9 and TRBJ2-5, with 7 bases lining up with TRBD2. The clonotype comes from a man between 18 and 35 years old in good health. Some clones in this sample may be carry-over from other donors' samples. CDR3 nucleotide sequence: TGTGCCAGCAGTCGACTAGCCGGAGGAGAGACCCAGTACTTC. The encoded protein is CASSRLAGGETQYF.